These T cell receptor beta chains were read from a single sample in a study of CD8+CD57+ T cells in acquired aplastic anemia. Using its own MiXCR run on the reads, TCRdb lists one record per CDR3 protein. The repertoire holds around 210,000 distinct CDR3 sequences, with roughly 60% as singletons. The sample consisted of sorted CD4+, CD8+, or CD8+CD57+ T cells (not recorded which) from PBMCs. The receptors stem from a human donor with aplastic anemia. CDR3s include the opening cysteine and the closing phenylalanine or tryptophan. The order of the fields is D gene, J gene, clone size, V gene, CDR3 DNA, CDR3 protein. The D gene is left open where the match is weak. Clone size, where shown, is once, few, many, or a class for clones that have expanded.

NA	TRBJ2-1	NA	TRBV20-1	TGCAGTGCTAGAGTGGCGGAGAATGAGCAGTTCTTC	CSARVAENEQFF
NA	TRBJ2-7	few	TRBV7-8	TGTGCCAGCAGCTTAGTTGCCTACGAGCAGTACTTC	CASSLVAYEQYF
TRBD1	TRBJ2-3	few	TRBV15	TGTGCCACCAGCGCGGGACCGACCGGGACAGGCAGCACAGATACGCAGTATTTT	CATSAGPTGTGSTDTQYF
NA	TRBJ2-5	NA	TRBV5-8	TGTGCCAGCAGCACCTTCCAAGAGACCCAGTACTTC	CASSTFQETQYF
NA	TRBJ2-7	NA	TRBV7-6	TGTGCCAGCAGCTTAGGCCCCTCGTCAGCTCGCTACGAGCAGTACTTC	CASSLGPSSARYEQYF
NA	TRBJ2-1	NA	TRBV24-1	TGTGCCACCAGTGAGTACGATGATGAGCAGTTCTTC	CATSEYDDEQFF
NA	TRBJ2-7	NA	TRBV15	TGTGCCACCAGCAGAGATAGGGGGGAAGCCCACGAGCAGTACTTC	CATSRDRGEAHEQYF
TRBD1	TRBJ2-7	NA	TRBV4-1	TGCGCCAGCAGCCAACCCGGGACAGGGGCCTACGAGCAGTACTTC	CASSQPGTGAYEQYF
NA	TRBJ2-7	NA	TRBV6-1	TGTGCCAGCACCCCAATGAGGGGCTACGAGCAGTACTTC	CASTPMRGYEQYF
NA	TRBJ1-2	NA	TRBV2	TGTGCCAGCTCGGGGGGGTTTGGCTACACCTTC	CASSGGFGYTF
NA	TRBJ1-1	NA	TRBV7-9	TGTGCCAGCAGTTCGGGTCCCAACACTGAAGCTTTCTTT	CASSSGPNTEAFF
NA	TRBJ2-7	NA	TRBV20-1	TGCAGTGCTAGTTCGGGGGGCCCTTCCTACGAGCAGTACTTC	CSASSGGPSYEQYF
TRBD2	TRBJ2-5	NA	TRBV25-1	TGTGCCAGCCGCGAGGGAGGGAGTCAGACCCAGTACTTC	CASREGGSQTQYF
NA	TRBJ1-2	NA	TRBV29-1	TGCAGCGTGAACGGGAGGGATGGCTACACCTTC	CSVNGRDGYTF
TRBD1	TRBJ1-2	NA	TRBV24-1	TGTGCCACCAGTGATACAGGGGTAGGCTACACCTTC	CATSDTGVGYTF
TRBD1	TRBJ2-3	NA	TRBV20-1	TGCAGTGCTAGTATCAGGGGGCGCGTAGATACGCAGTATTTT	CSASIRGRVDTQYF
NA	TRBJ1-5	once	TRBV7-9	TGTGCCAGCAGCCCACAGGCTAGCAATCAGCCCCAGCATTTT	CASSPQASNQPQHF
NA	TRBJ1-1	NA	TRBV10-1	TGCGCCAGCAGTGATGGGACGGGAAACACTGAAGCTTTCTTT	CASSDGTGNTEAFF
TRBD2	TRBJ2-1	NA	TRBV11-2	TGTGCCAGCAGCTTAGATCGTCTAGCGGGGGGGCAGCTTGAGCAGTTCTTC	CASSLDRLAGGQLEQFF
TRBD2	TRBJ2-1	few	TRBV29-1	TGCAGCGTCGCCGGGGGGGATGATAGCAATGAGCAGTTCTTC	CSVAGGDDSNEQFF
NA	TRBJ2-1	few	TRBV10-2	TGCGCCAGCAGAGATCCTGATGTCCCACAGTTCTTC	CASRDPDVPQFF
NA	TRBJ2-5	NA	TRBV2	TGTGCCAGCAGTGACCCAGACGACCAGTACTTC	CASSDPDDQYF
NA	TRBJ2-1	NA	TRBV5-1	TGCGCCAGCAGCTTAGCAAAGACGAGCAATGAGCAGTTCTTC	CASSLAKTSNEQFF
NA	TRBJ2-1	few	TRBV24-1	TGTGCCACCAGTGATAGTCAGGGCGTAAACTACAATGAGCAGTTCTTC	CATSDSQGVNYNEQFF
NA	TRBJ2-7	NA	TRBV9	TGTGCCAGCAGCGTCGGTGACCGTGTGGAATACGAGCAGTACTTC	CASSVGDRVEYEQYF
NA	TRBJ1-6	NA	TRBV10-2	TGCGCCAGCAGTGAGAACGGGGCTGGTAATTCACCCCTCCACTTT	CASSENGAGNSPLHF
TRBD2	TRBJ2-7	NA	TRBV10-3	TGTGCCATCAGTGAGCGGGAGGGTGGCGACGAGCAGTACTTC	CAISEREGGDEQYF
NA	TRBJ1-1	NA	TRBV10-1	TGCGCCGGGGAGCGGGGGCTCGGTGAAGCTTTCTTT	CAGERGLGEAFF
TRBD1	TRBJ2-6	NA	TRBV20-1	TGCAGTGCTAGAGGGACAGGGGGCTATGCTGGGGCCAACGTCCTGACTTTC	CSARGTGGYAGANVLTF
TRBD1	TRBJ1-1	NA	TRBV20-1	TGCAGTGCTCCAGGGGGACCGCCGACTTTTTCGGCTTTCTTT	CSAPGGPPTFSAFF
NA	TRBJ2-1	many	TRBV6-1	TGTGCCAGCAGTGATGGTTTGGGCGCCTACAATGAGCAGTTCTTC	CASSDGLGAYNEQFF
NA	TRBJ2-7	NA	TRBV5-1	TGCGCCAGCAGCGTACGTTTAGGCGAGCAGTACTTC	CASSVRLGEQYF
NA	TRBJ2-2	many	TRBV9	TGTGCCAGCAGCGTAGGGCTGAACACCGGGGAGCTGTTTTTT	CASSVGLNTGELFF
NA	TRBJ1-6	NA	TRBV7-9	TGTGCCAGCAGCCTCCGGACCCGAGGATCACCCCTCCACTTT	CASSLRTRGSPLHF
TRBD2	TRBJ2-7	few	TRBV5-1	TGCGCCAGCAGCTCAGGACTAGCGGGGGTGGACGAGCAGTACTTC	CASSSGLAGVDEQYF
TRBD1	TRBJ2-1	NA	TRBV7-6	TGTGCCAGCAGCTTGGACAGGGGAGGGAATGAGCAGTTCTTC	CASSLDRGGNEQFF
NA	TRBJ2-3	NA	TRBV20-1	TGCAGTGCTACTAGCGTGGGGGTGGCAGATACGCAGTATTTT	CSATSVGVADTQYF
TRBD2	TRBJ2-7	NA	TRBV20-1	TGCAGTGCTAGAGCTAGCGGGGGAAAGTCCGAGCAGTACTTC	CSARASGGKSEQYF
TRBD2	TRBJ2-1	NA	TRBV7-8	TGTGCCAGCAGCTTAGGCGTAGCGGGAGAGGCCCACAATGAGCAGTTCTTC	CASSLGVAGEAHNEQFF
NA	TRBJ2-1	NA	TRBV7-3	TGTGCCAGCGGGACCGTATTTGAGCAGTTCTTC	CASGTVFEQFF